This T cell receptor (beta chain) was recovered during a study of cytomegalovirus exposure and HLA in healthy donors. Looking at the study overall: Of all 380 or so donors who were genotyped, roughly 81% belonged to the Caucasian-associated ancestry cluster.

The CDR3 runs 15 residues. CDR1 is KGHSH and CDR2 is LQKENI in the germline V gene. V was pared by 0 bases and J by 7 bases, with 13 bases between. Study outcomes and limitations: In a later analysis, DRB1 alleles had the most associated TCRs; HLA-C alleles the fewest.

It was with 60 Vbeta and 13 Jbeta primers that the PCR ran. Data came from immunoSEQ multiplex PCR; TCRdb stores just in-frame clones and leaves some out. The sample carries under 200,000 clones, 60% to 80% recorded once. Details on this clone: Its antigen is not known.

The chain combines TRBV18 with TRBJ1-5, with D possibly being TRBD1 (6 bases). This receptor was obtained from a woman aged 40 to 50 in good health and CMV-seropositive. Input material: PBMCs. The CDR3 sequence: CASSPPGALGQPQHF. In nucleotides, the CDR3 is TGTGCCAGCTCACCACCGGGGGCCTTGGGGCAGCCCCAGCATTTT.